This T cell receptor (beta chain) was recovered during a study of cytomegalovirus exposure and HLA in healthy donors. In the PCR, 60 Vbeta and 13 Jbeta primers were used. Assay used: immunoSEQ multiplex PCR; TCRdb lists only in-frame clones, some missing. The sample yields about 34,000 clones, of which the top ten take up about 1.9%. CDR1 is SGHRS, CDR2 YFSETQ, per germline. The CDR3 spans 16 residues. Germline trimming cut 4 bases from V and 8 bases from J; bases unmatched to any gene: 11. This sequence joins TRBV5-1 and TRBJ2-1, with 11 bases matching TRBD2. The specimen was PBMCs. The clonotype comes from a woman aged 40-49 years in good health and CMV-seropositive. CDR3 loop: CASSQVSGGALDEQFF. CDR3 DNA: TGCGCCAGCAGCCAAGTTAGCGGGGGGGCTTTGGATGAGCAGTTCTTC.